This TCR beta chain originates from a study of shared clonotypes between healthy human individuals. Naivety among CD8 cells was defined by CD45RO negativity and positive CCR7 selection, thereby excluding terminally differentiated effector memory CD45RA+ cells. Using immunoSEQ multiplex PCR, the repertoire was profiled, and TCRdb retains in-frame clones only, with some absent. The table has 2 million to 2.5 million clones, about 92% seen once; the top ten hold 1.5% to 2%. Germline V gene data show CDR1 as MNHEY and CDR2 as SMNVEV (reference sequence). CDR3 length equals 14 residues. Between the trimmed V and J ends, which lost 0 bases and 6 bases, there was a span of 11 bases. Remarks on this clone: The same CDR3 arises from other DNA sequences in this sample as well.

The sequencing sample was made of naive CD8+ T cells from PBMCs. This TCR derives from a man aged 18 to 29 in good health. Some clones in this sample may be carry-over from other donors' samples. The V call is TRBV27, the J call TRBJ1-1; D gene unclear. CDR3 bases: TGTGCCAGCAGTTTATCATTTCGGGCCCCTGAAGCTTTCTTT. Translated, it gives CASSLSFRAPEAFF.